One sample yielded the 18 T cell receptor beta chains listed below, sequenced in a study of long-term antiretroviral therapy in people with HIV (dated by TCRdb to 2022 to 2024). Sequencing of the TRB variable region was done with the immunoSEQ hsTCRB v3.0 assay at survey level resolution. TCRdb provides this immuneACCESS table in a form limited to in-frame rearrangements. Some clones are lacking; in checked studies, under half of them reflect an unresolved V gene, and why the rest are absent is not known. The table for this sample lists about 24,000 clones; approximately 90% of them were counted only once. The ten largest clonotypes hold about 8.7% of the sample. Sequences were derived from unsorted PBMCs, sampled 1.8 years before starting antiretroviral therapy. These receptors came from a man aged 50-60 years with HIV.

The V and J genes are TRBV5-1 and TRBJ2-5, with D possibly TRBD1 on 6 matching bases. V shed 0 bases and J shed 5 bases, with 14 bases lying between them. Germline loops: CDR1 SGHRS, CDR2 YFSETQ. This CDR3 is built from 15 residues. The CDR3: CASSLDGGSYETQYF. The CDR3 coding sequence is TGCGCCAGCAGCTTGGATGGGGGCTCGTATGAGACCCAGTACTTC.

J is TRBJ1-2 and V is TRBV27, with a weak D call TRBD1 (5 bases). Trimming left V 8 bases short and J 1 base short, with 11 bases between. From germline, CDR1 is MNHEY and CDR2 SMNVEV (reference sequence). CDR3 length equals 13 residues. CDR3 protein: CASGTDFNYGYTF. DNA of the CDR3: TGTGCCAGCGGGACCGACTTTAACTATGGCTACACCTTC.

This clone was found once. This chain links TRBV18 with TRBJ1-4; D gene uncertain. V was shortened by 0 bases and J by 8 bases, with 13 bases between the two germline ends. The CDR3 runs 15 residues. The germline V gene has CDR1 KGHSH and CDR2 LQKENI. As DNA, the CDR3 is TGTGCCAGCTCACCACCGGACGGCCTCGGGGAAAAACTGTTTTTT. Translation gives CASSPPDGLGEKLFF.

V and J are TRBV6-6 and TRBJ2-7; D gene uncertain. Germline CDR1 and CDR2: MNHNY and SVGAGI (reference sequence). Trimming removed 2 bases from V and 2 bases from J, with 7 bases in between. The CDR3 spans 13 residues. CDR3 amino acids: CASSYTATYEQYF. As DNA, the CDR3 is TGTGCCAGCAGTTACACGGCCACCTACGAGCAGTACTTC.

This chain joins TRBV7-9 and TRBJ1-1; D remains unclear. CDR3 length equals 11 residues. Trimming took 5 bases from V and 9 from J, leaving 10 bases between them. CDR1 is SEHNR and CDR2 is FQNEAQ in the germline V gene (reference sequence). In DNA, the CDR3 is TGTGCCAGCAGCCCCCAGGCGAAAGCTTTCTTT. It translates to CASSPQAKAFF.

This clone has only one observation. The J gene is TRBJ2-7, the V gene TRBV27; perhaps TRBD1 as D (5 bases). The CDR3 contains 14 residues. CDR1 MNHEY and CDR2 SMNVEV come from the germline V gene (reference sequence). V was trimmed by 6 bases and J by 0 bases, leaving 12 bases between them. The CDR3, as DNA: TGTGCCAGCAGCACAACAGGAAGCTCCTACGAGCAGTACTTC. It translates to CASSTTGSSYEQYF.

This chain uses TRBV5-1 with TRBJ2-3; 13 nucleotides match TRBD2. Per the germline V gene, CDR1 is SGHRS and CDR2 is YFSETQ. V was pared by 5 bases and J by 4 bases, with 4 bases of the junction left unmatched. This CDR3 comprises 15 residues. The CDR3 sequence: CASSQTSGRSDTQYF. CDR3 coding DNA: TGCGCCAGCAGTCAGACTAGCGGGAGGTCAGATACGCAGTATTTT.

In nucleotides, the CDR3 is TGTGCCAGCAGCTCGCGGGACACGGACGAGCAGTACTTC. Protein product: CASSSRDTDEQYF. The chain recombines TRBV7-3 with TRBJ2-7; either TRBD1 or TRBD2 may supply D (6 bases each). This CDR3 is built from 13 residues. Trimming cost V 4 bases and J 5 bases, with 12 bases left between them. The germline gives CDR1 SGHTA, CDR2 FQGTGA.

V gene TRBV7-8 combines with J gene TRBJ1-5; the match to TRBD1 covers 9 bases. The ends lost 5 bases at V and 2 bases at J; junction bases unmatched: 13. Germline CDR1 and CDR2: SGHVS and FQNEAQ. CDR3 length equals 18 residues. The CDR3 spells CASSALPGQGIRNQPQHF. CDR3 nucleotide sequence: TGTGCCAGCAGCGCCCTTCCGGGACAGGGTATACGCAATCAGCCCCAGCATTTT.

The CDR3, as DNA: TGTGCCAGCAGCTTGGACAGGGCTTATAACGAGCAGTACTTC. It specifies CASSLDRAYNEQYF. The chain couples TRBV5-4 to TRBJ2-7; possible D gene TRBD1, 6 bases. The CDR3 consists of 14 residues. Germline-derived CDR1 and CDR2 are SGHNT and YYREEE (reference sequence). V was pared by 0 bases and J by 5 bases, with 12 bases between.

V gene TRBV11-3 combines with J gene TRBJ2-1; D not certain. The V gene's germline CDR1 is SGHNT and CDR2 YENEEA. The CDR3 length is 14 residues. V was cut by 1 base and J by 5 bases, with 9 bases left in between. CDR3 protein: CASSLGPNNNEQFF. The CDR3 nucleotides read TGTGCCAGCAGCTTAGGGCCCAACAACAATGAGCAGTTCTTC.

The chain employs TRBV28 and TRBJ2-7; 8 bases align to TRBD1. CDR1 MDHEN and CDR2 SYDVKM come from the germline V gene. V was pared by 6 bases and J by 3 bases, with 4 bases of the junction left unmatched. CDR3 length: 13 amino acids. The CDR3 DNA reads as TGTGCCAGCAGCCCCGGGACAGGCTACGAGCAGTACTTC. It encodes CASSPGTGYEQYF.

This chain connects TRBV5-4 to TRBJ2-5, with a possible D match to TRBD2 (5 bases). The V end lost 4 bases, the J end lost 4 bases, and 14 bases lay between the germline ends. CDR3 length: 14 amino acids. Germline V gene data show CDR1 as SGHNT and CDR2 as YYREEE (reference sequence). The CDR3 sequence is CASSLPGGRETQYF. CDR3 in DNA: TGTGCCAGCAGCCTACCTGGAGGCAGAGAGACCCAGTACTTC.

The chain combines TRBV4-2 with TRBJ1-4, with no clear D. The V gene lost 0 bases and the J gene lost 8 bases, with 10 bases spanning the gap. The CDR3 loop spans 14 amino acids. The germline CDR1 and CDR2 sequences are LGHNA and YNFKEQ. The CDR3 DNA follows: TGTGCCAGCAGCCAAGAGCCAGGCTCCGAAAAACTGTTTTTT. Amino acids: CASSQEPGSEKLFF.

The chain joins TRBV5-1 to TRBJ2-5; maybe TRBD1 (6 bases). CDR1 and CDR2 (germline): SGHRS, YFSETQ. The length of the CDR3 is 14 residues. Trimming cost V 4 bases and J 1 base, with 11 bases left between them. CDR3 nucleotide sequence: TGCGCCAGCAGCGCACAGGGAGCCCAAGAGACCCAGTACTTC. Translating it yields CASSAQGAQETQYF.

V usage is TRBV5-8 and J usage is TRBJ1-2; perhaps TRBD1 as D (5 bases). CDR1 and CDR2 (germline): SGHTS, YDEGEE. This CDR3 is built from 17 residues. Trimming took 4 bases from V and 2 from J, leaving 21 bases between them. In DNA form, the CDR3 reads TGTGCCAGCAGCCCCACGTATATCAGGGAGGGAAACTATGGCTACACCTTC. This gives the protein CASSPTYIREGNYGYTF.

V and J are TRBV27 and TRBJ2-4, with 8 bases lining up with TRBD2. The germline gives CDR1 MNHEY, CDR2 SMNVEV (reference sequence). Unmatched junction bases numbered 4, after V lost 1 base and J lost 5 bases. The CDR3 totals 15 residues. The CDR3 region has the DNA TGTGCCAGCAGTTTATACTCGGGAGGGGAAAACATTCAGTACTTC. Translation: CASSLYSGGENIQYF.

The chain has TRBV5-1 and TRBJ1-3; D may be TRBD1 (5 bases). V shed 2 bases and J shed 4 bases, with 10 bases lying between them. CDR1 is SGHRS, CDR2 YFSETQ, per germline. The CDR3 has 14 amino acids. CDR3 protein: CASSFDSSGNTIYF. The CDR3 bases are TGCGCCAGCAGCTTCGACAGTTCGGGAAACACCATATATTTT.